The clone carrying this TCR beta chain was recorded many times. Its specificity is unknown. The template was RNA from unsorted bulk tissue. This non-tumor lung sample came from over 3 cm beyond the tumor edge. Newly diagnosed lung cancer patients had thoracic surgery in China, August–late 2014, without prior chemotherapy. TCRbeta libraries were built with three rounds of nested PCR, modified from ARM-PCR. TCRdb ran MiXCR on the multiplex PCR reads and lists one entry per CDR3 protein. The sample lists approximately 100,000 distinct CDR3 sequences, approximately 65% occurring once. The sample is drawn from a study of tumor and adjacent non-tumor tissue in lung cancer. V was pared by 6 bases and J by 0 bases, with 7 bases between. The CDR3 has 13 residues. Points from the study as a whole: Normal lung showed higher cumulative top 100 clone frequency than tumor. TCR diversity was significantly greater in tumor than normal lung tissue.

The source is a man between 25 and 39 years old with non-small cell lung cancer. This sequence joins TRBV12-3 or TRBV12-4 and TRBJ2-3; no reliable D call. The sample was distant non-tumor lung tissue. The CDR3 bases are TGTGCCAGCAGGGGTCCTAGCACAGATACGCAGTATTTT. This codes for CASRGPSTDTQYF.